The sequence of this T cell receptor (beta chain) was determined in a study of T cells in women clearing cervical HPV infection. Study information: Case blood drawn at lesion detection; control blood after infection cleared. HLA type could not be excluded as a confounder.

The table came from immunoSEQ multiplex PCR; TCRdb's copy has only in-frame clones and leaves some out. Its listing shows roughly 20,000 clones. MY09/MY11 PCR detected cervical HPV DNA; dot-blot assigned genotypes. This CDR3 region has 17 residues. V gave up 4 bases and J gave up 4 bases; unmatched junction bases: 10. Germline V gene sequence: CDR1 SGHVS, CDR2 FNYEAQ. To note about this clone: The DNA ends 3 residues before the CDR3 does, and the rest of the CDR3 is filled in from the germline J gene.

This receptor was identified in a woman between 18 and 70 years old with a cervical HPV16 infection that either progressed to CIN3+ or cleared (not recorded which). V usage is TRBV7-6 and J usage is TRBJ2-5; 12 positions match TRBD2. Source material: blood buffy coat. CDR3 sequence: CASSSFGLAGSRETQYF. The covered CDR3 bases are TGTGCCAGCAGCTCCTTTGGACTAGCGGGGTCGCGAGAGACC.